A single sample gave rise to the 24 T cell receptor beta chains below, sequenced in a study of T cells in Graves' hyperthyroidism and ophthalmopathy. Amplification of TCR beta CDR3 regions was performed using RNA transcripts as template. First-round RT-PCR of the TCR CDR3 relied on the HTBI primer set. TCRdb fed the multiplex PCR reads into MiXCR, producing one record per CDR3 protein. The sample yields about 500,000 distinct CDR3 sequences, about a sixth seen once. Sequenced material: blood. These receptor sequences come from a woman between 18 and 29 years old with Graves' hyperthyroidism.

The chain uses TRBV12-3 or TRBV12-4 and TRBJ1-3; D is ambiguous. V was cut by 6 bases and J by 0 bases, with 15 bases left in between. The CDR3 contains 16 residues. The CDR3 DNA reads TGTGCCAGCAGACCGGGCGTTGATCTCTCTGGAAACACCATATATTTT. Translation gives CASRPGVDLSGNTIYF.

Ten or more counts support this clonotype. DNA for the CDR3: TGCAGTGCTAGACTAGCGGGAGGAACCTACGAGCAGTACTTC. Translating gives CSARLAGGTYEQYF. The chain recombines TRBV20-1 with TRBJ2-7; 11 bases are shared with TRBD2. Germline V CDR1 and CDR2: DFQATT, SNEGSKA (reference sequence). The CDR3 runs 14 residues. Unmatched junction bases numbered 2, after V lost 2 bases and J lost 2 bases.

This clonotype has only a few counts. The chain is built from TRBV7-9 and TRBJ2-1; D remains unclear. The CDR3 runs 13 residues. Germline assignment: CDR1 SEHNR and CDR2 FQNEAQ (reference sequence). Trimming removed 3 bases at V and 9 bases at J, with 12 bases between. This chain's CDR3 is CASSFVLGGEQFF. The CDR3 DNA follows: TGTGCCAGCAGCTTCGTCTTGGGCGGTGAGCAGTTCTTC.

This clonotype was counted at least ten times. The V gene is TRBV6-1, the J gene TRBJ1-1, with TRBD1 as a possible D gene (5 bases). The germline CDR1 and CDR2 sequences are MNHNS and SASEGT. Trimming removed 6 bases at V and 6 bases at J, with 14 bases between. The CDR3 consists of 13 residues. The CDR3 region is CASRSGTVPEAFF. For the CDR3, the DNA is TGTGCCAGCAGAAGTGGGACCGTCCCTGAAGCTTTCTTT.

This rearrangement joins TRBV11-2 to TRBJ2-7; 9 bases match TRBD1. V dropped 4 bases and J dropped 3; count of bases not matched to a gene: 7. The CDR3 length is 15 residues. The V gene's germline CDR1 is SGHAT and CDR2 FQNNGV. The CDR3 DNA reads as TGTGCCAGCAGCTCCGGGACAGGGCGATACTACGAGCAGTACTTC. Its translation: CASSSGTGRYYEQYF.

This clonotype was seen repeatedly, ten times or more. The chain joins TRBV28 to TRBJ2-1; tentatively, D is TRBD1 (6 bases). CDR3 length: 12 residues. Germline V CDR1 and CDR2: MDHEN, SYDVKM. The V end was cut by 2 bases, the J end by 13 bases, with 12 bases between. This CDR3 is CASSLEGVGQFF. The CDR3 bases are TGTGCCAGCAGTTTAGAGGGGGTGGGCCAGTTCTTC.

V is TRBV6-2 or TRBV6-3 and J is TRBJ2-6; maybe TRBD2 (6 bases). CDR1 is MNHEY, CDR2 SVGEGT, per germline. Trimming removed 4 bases from V and 2 bases from J, with 12 bases in between. CDR3 length: 16 residues. CDR3 protein: CASSSRDGTGANVLTF. DNA for the CDR3: TGTGCCAGCAGTTCGCGGGACGGCACTGGGGCCAACGTCCTGACTTTC.

This clonotype was counted only a few times. The J gene is TRBJ2-7, the V gene TRBV29-1, with no clear D. Trimming took off 1 base at V and 2 bases at J, with 9 bases between the two ends. The CDR3 runs to 13 residues. Germline CDR1 and CDR2: SQVTM and ANQGSEA. The CDR3 DNA sequence: TGCAGCGTTGAAGCCCCGACCACCTACGAGCAGTACTTC. This encodes CSVEAPTTYEQYF.

This chain joins TRBV7-9 and TRBJ1-2, with D possibly TRBD1 on 5 matching bases. The CDR3 has 15 amino acids. V was trimmed by 3 bases and J by 0 bases, leaving 11 bases between them. Germline V gives CDR1 SEHNR, CDR2 FQNEAQ (reference sequence). The CDR3 loop reads CASSFRTSSNYGYTF. In DNA, the CDR3 is TGTGCCAGCAGCTTTCGGACAAGTTCTAACTATGGCTACACCTTC.

This clonotype was recorded many times. This chain connects TRBV28 to TRBJ2-2; no clear D gene. The CDR3 runs 13 residues. V was pared by 6 bases and J by 6 bases, with 11 bases between. Germline lookup yields CDR1 MDHEN and CDR2 SYDVKM. CDR3 in amino acids: CASSGETPGELFF. As DNA, the CDR3 is TGTGCCAGCAGCGGAGAAACCCCCGGGGAGCTGTTTTTT.

V is TRBV5-6 and J is TRBJ1-6, with no clear D. The germline V and J ends were trimmed by 0 bases and 6 bases, with 10 bases remaining between them. Germline values: CDR1 SGHDT, CDR2 YYEEEE. The CDR3 length is 15 residues. CDR3 coding DNA: TGTGCCAGCAGCTTGGCGGGATTCGTTAATTCACCCCTCCACTTT. As protein: CASSLAGFVNSPLHF.

CDR3 bases: TGTGCCAGCAGCTTAGCGTCTGACAGCCACAATGAGCAGTTCTTC. Protein sequence: CASSLASDSHNEQFF. The rearrangement uses TRBV7-9 and TRBJ2-1, with a weak D call TRBD1 (5 bases). The CDR3 sequence is 15 residues long. Germline-derived CDR1 and CDR2 are SEHNR and FQNEAQ (reference sequence). V shed 0 bases and J shed 5 bases, with 11 bases lying between them.

This clonotype was seen many times. This chain connects TRBV28 to TRBJ2-1, with TRBD1 matching 8 bases. The CDR3 consists of 16 residues. Per germline, CDR1 MDHEN and CDR2 SYDVKM. Trimming cost V 4 bases and J 9 bases; bases outside gene matches: 14. The CDR3 region has the DNA TGTGCCAGCAGTTCCGCAGGACAGGGCGGAGGTGTTGAGCAGTTCTTC. Translating gives CASSSAGQGGGVEQFF.

This clonotype turned up a few times. V usage is TRBV19 and J usage is TRBJ2-7; D perhaps matches TRBD2 (5 bases). This CDR3 region has 14 residues. V was shortened by 3 bases and J by 0 bases, with 9 bases between the two germline ends. Looked up from germline, CDR1 is LNHDA and CDR2 is SQIVND (reference sequence). DNA of the CDR3: TGTGCCAGTAGTATGACGGGGAGCTCCTACGAGCAGTACTTC. This sequence encodes CASSMTGSSYEQYF.

This clonotype was picked up a small number of times. The V and J genes are TRBV4-3 and TRBJ1-4, with unresolved D. Germline CDR1 is LGHNA and CDR2 is YSLEER. V was cut by 1 base and J by 5 bases, with 14 bases left in between. There are 16 residues in the CDR3. The CDR3 DNA is TGCGCCAGCAGCCAAGGCTCCGGGCAGCTAAATGAAAAACTGTTTTTT. It translates to CASSQGSGQLNEKLFF.

J is TRBJ2-1 and V is TRBV7-9; weak D call: TRBD1 (6 bases). The germline V gene has CDR1 SEHNR and CDR2 FQNEAQ (reference sequence). Trimming took off 2 bases at V and 10 bases at J, with 18 bases between the two ends. There are 15 residues in the CDR3. CDR3: CASSLRQGNNMEQFF. The DNA for the CDR3 is TGTGCCAGCAGCTTAAGGCAGGGGAACAACATGGAGCAGTTCTTC.

The chain is built from TRBV30 and TRBJ2-2; D might be TRBD2 (6 bases). V lost 4 bases and J 6 bases, leaving 18 bases between the germline ends. This CDR3 is 15 amino acids long. Germline V gives CDR1 GTSNPN, CDR2 SVGIG (reference sequence). The CDR3 bases are TGTGCCTGGAATTCGGGCGGCGGGACCGCCGGGGAGCTGTTTTTT. It specifies CAWNSGGGTAGELFF.

There are many counts of this clonotype. V and J are TRBV30 and TRBJ1-1, with D perhaps TRBD1 (6 bases). Germline V lookup: CDR1 GTSNPN, CDR2 SVGIG (reference sequence). The CDR3 contains 13 residues. Trimming shortened V by 2 bases and J by 3 bases, and 10 bases separated the two germline ends. CDR3 in DNA: TGTGCCTGGAGTCCCCACAGGGACACTGAAGCTTTCTTT. It translates to CAWSPHRDTEAFF. The full variable domain, in which reference TRBV30 and TRBJ1-1 provide the parts outside the CDR3, is SQTIHQWPATLVQPVGSPLSLECTVEGTSNPNLYWYRQAAGRGLQLLFYSVGIGQISSEVPQNLSASRPQDRQFILSSKKLLLSDSGFYLCAWSPHRDTEAFFGQGTRLTVV.

Note on this clonotype: A read error may be the cause here, since a much bigger clone is one base away. The V call is TRBV6-9, the J call TRBJ2-7, with 9 nucleotides matching TRBD2. The germline V gene has CDR1 MNHGY and CDR2 SVAAGI. Germline trimming cut 6 bases from V and 0 bases from J; bases unmatched to any gene: 6. This CDR3 spans 15 amino acids. The CDR3 region is CASRSLAGVSYEQYF. The CDR3 region has the DNA TGTGCCAGCAGATCTTTAGCGGGGGTCTCCTACGAGCAGTACTTC.

The rearrangement links TRBV5-4 to TRBJ2-5; the match to TRBD2 covers 7 bases. The ends lost 0 bases at V and 1 base at J; junction bases unmatched: 6. Looked up from germline, CDR1 is SGHNT and CDR2 is YYREEE (reference sequence). The CDR3 contains 16 residues. The CDR3, as DNA: TGTGCCAGCAGCTTGGGGAGGGCGGGGGTCCAAGAGACCCAGTACTTC. It translates to CASSLGRAGVQETQYF.

This clonotype has ten or more counts. V usage is TRBV29-1 and J usage is TRBJ2-3; a weak D match, TRBD1 (5 bases). The CDR3 totals 14 residues. The V gene's germline CDR1 is SQVTM and CDR2 ANQGSEA. V gave up 6 bases and J gave up 0 bases, with 13 bases separating them. Here the CDR3 reads CSVAGAASTDTQYF. CDR3 in DNA: TGCAGCGTGGCTGGGGCAGCTAGCACAGATACGCAGTATTTT.

This clonotype was found many times. A read error may produce the germline difference seen at one junction end. V is TRBV20-1 and J is TRBJ2-7, with 8 bases identical to TRBD2. In germline, CDR1 is DFQATT, CDR2 SNEGSKA (reference sequence). The CDR3 consists of 14 residues. The CDR3 bases are TGCAGTGCTAGAGAGGGGACTAGTAACTACGGGCAGTACTTC. The encoded protein is CSAREGTSNYGQYF.

This rearrangement joins TRBV4-1 to TRBJ1-3; possible D gene TRBD1, 6 bases. Germline CDR1 MGHRA, CDR2 YSYEKL. This CDR3 has 15 amino acids. Trimming pared 0 bases from V and 2 bases from J, leaving 8 bases between. The DNA for the CDR3 is TGCGCCAGCAGCCAAGATAACAGGGCTGGAAACACCATATATTTT. Amino acid sequence: CASSQDNRAGNTIYF.

This clonotype has more than one count but fewer than ten. One end of the junction fails to match germline, which may point to a read error. This rearrangement joins TRBV6-1 to TRBJ2-1, with 14 positions matching TRBD2. Germline V gene data show CDR1 as MNHNS and CDR2 as SASEGT. The CDR3 has 19 amino acids. CDR3 nucleotides: TGTGCCAGCAGTGAAACCCTAACCGGGACTAGCGGGGGCCGGAGTGAGCAGCTCTTC. It yields the protein CASSETLTGTSGGRSEQLF.